A single sample is the source of the 2 T cell receptor beta chains below, sequenced in a study of identical twins. In TCRdb, the 5' RACE reads were re-called with MiXCR into one record per CDR3 protein. Of 240,000 or so distinct CDR3 sequences listed, approximately 7% are singletons. The sample was also linked to a second study, of yellow fever vaccine responses in identical twins.

Sequenced: memory (CD45RO+) T cells sorted from blood. Receptors were obtained from a woman aged 18-30 years in good health.

This clonotype was found many times. This chain links TRBV12-3 or TRBV12-4 with TRBJ1-2, with 8 positions matching TRBD1. J gave up 3 bases and V 3 bases, and 6 bases lay outside the gene matches. CDR3 length equals 15 residues. The CDR3 nucleotides are TGTGCCAGCAGTTTCCGACAGGGGAATCACTATGGCTACACCTTC. It translates to CASSFRQGNHYGYTF.

This clonotype was seen many times. CDR3 loop: CASSPGLAGYNEQFF. For the CDR3, the DNA is TGTGCCAGCAGTCCGGGACTAGCGGGGTACAATGAGCAGTTCTTC. The V gene is TRBV7-3, the J gene TRBJ2-1; 13 nucleotides match TRBD2. The CDR3 is 15 amino acids. Germline V gene sequence: CDR1 SGHTA, CDR2 FQGTGA. Unmatched junction bases numbered 3, after V lost 6 bases and J lost 4 bases.